This TCR beta chain originates from a study of T cells in Graves' hyperthyroidism and ophthalmopathy (dated by TCRdb to the late 2010s). In the study overall: To identify distinguishing TCR V-J signatures, a discovery cohort of 90 to 100 patients was used, comprising 43 with Graves' ophthalmopathy and 57 with stable Graves' hyperthyroidism. Whether ophthalmopathy could be predicted prospectively was tested in an independent validation cohort made up of about 20 hyperthyroidism patients plus 17 patients who later progressed to ophthalmopathy. The 85 to 100 discovery patients were divided at random into training and test sets in a 7:3 ratio. In more than 5 Graves' hyperthyroidism patients, the study also compared T-cell repertoires from thyroid tissue with T-cell repertoires from blood. Following sampling, methimazole starting at 30 mg daily was given to hyperthyroidism patients, and high-dose intravenous methylprednisolone was given to ophthalmopathy patients. The paper describes TCR Vbeta CDR3 sequencing of some 130 peripheral blood samples, made up of 40 to 45 ophthalmopathy patients, roughly 72 hyperthyroidism patients and 17 progressor patients. What the authors observed across the whole study: In validation, progression to ophthalmopathy was predicted by the model with about 70% sensitivity and 72% to 80% specificity, a median of approximately 6.5 months before onset. Most expanded thyroid clonotypes (frequency above 0.001) were also detected in blood, suggesting blood repertoires may reflect thyroid immune responses. Sample size was not statistically predetermined, and investigators were not blinded to group allocation. A 13 V-J signature model separated ophthalmopathy from stable hyperthyroidism, with about 88% sensitivity and 81% to 83% specificity in cross-validation and 80%/75% in testing.

Stable Graves' hyperthyroidism was defined as no progression to ophthalmopathy during 18 months of follow-up. Hyperthyroidism patients were newly diagnosed, with disease duration under 2 months, and aged 18 to 65 years. Exclusion was applied to patients with uncontrolled infections, other autoimmune diseases, pregnancy or lactation. Clinical symptoms, serum thyroxine and TRAb, thyroid ultrasound, and orbital computed tomography formed the basis for the diagnoses. Trizol reagent was used to extract total RNA, and RNA quality was then checked on an Agilent 2100 Bioanalyzer. The TCR beta CDR3 regions were amplified from RNA transcripts. The TCR CDR3 was subjected to a first round of RT-PCR using the HTBI primer set and the Qiagen OneStep RT-PCR kit. Libraries were constructed in a second round of multiplex PCR, after which size selection and purification were performed. Sequencing of the libraries was done on an Illumina HiSeq2000 using paired-end 100 bp reads. The authors processed their data as follows. Raw data were processed with SOAPnuke, discarding reads with adapters, uncalled bases, mean Phred below 15, or no exact constant-primer or identifier match. High-quality paired reads were merged with COPE v1.2.5, and unique nucleotide sequences were defined as clonotypes. MiTCR v1.1 was used to align the clonotypes against IMGT TRBV, TRBD and TRBJ reference segments. The analysis included only V-J combinations with a frequency above 0.0001, which together covered around 99% of the repertoires. A TCS score was defined as the ratio between F50 (clonal expansion) and ExV (chaos), using BLOSUM62-based TCRdist between CDR3 peptides within each V-J. Welch's t-statistics and random forest reduced fewer than 550 V-J features to roughly 13, which were used in a naive Bayes classifier (R e1071). TCRdb ran its own pipeline on the public reads, namely fastp trimming at Q25 and MiXCR clone calling, and kept in-frame beta chains. Rows matching on CDR3 protein sequence are summarized as one entry with the most common DNA and genes. The V and J calls follow TCRdb's processing rather than the paper's. The sample includes approximately 590,000 distinct CDR3 sequences, with more than 45% observed a single time. The ten largest clones take up just over 8% of the sample.

As encoded in the germline V gene, CDR1 is KGHDR while CDR2 is SFDVKD. V loses 3 bases at its end and J loses 5 bases; junction bases beyond the gene matches: 10. The CDR3 goes from the cysteine to the phenylalanine over 16 residues. Here the CDR3 DNA is all that survives: 48 bases in frame from base 1. This clonotype was detected ten times or more. Its antigen has not been determined. No much larger clonotype is one base removed from it; base qualities were not supplied. The sequencing sample was made of peripheral blood or thyroid tissue (not recorded which). The clonotype comes from a woman aged 18-35 years with Graves' hyperthyroidism. Donor details come from another sample of the same person, matched by shared clones. The V and J segments used are TRBV24-1 and TRBJ2-5; TRBD1 fits 8 bases in the junction. The DNA sequence reads TGTGCCACCAGTGATCGTCCGGGACAGGCCATCGAGACCCAGTACTTC. Its translation is CATSDRPGQAIETQYF.